The rows below give T cell receptor beta chains drawn from one sample of a study of blood T cell repertoires in COVID-19. Libraries were prepared by immunoSEQ multiplex PCR; TCRdb keeps only in-frame clonotypes and omits some of them. The sample consists of roughly 70,000 clones, roughly 80% of them appearing once. The sequenced sample consisted of peripheral blood. Every receptor here comes from a human donor in a cohort sampled during active COVID-19. Both conserved end residues are part of each CDR3. The order of the fields is D gene, J gene, V gene, clone size, CDR3 protein, CDR3 DNA. A D gene is named only where the DNA matches it firmly. Size is omitted from some rows. Given values are once, few, many or a class for expanded clones.

d_call: -
j_call: TRBJ1-1
v_call: TRBV29-1
clone_size: -
cdr3_aa: CSVDRPFTEAFF
cdr3_nt: TGCAGCGTCGACAGGCCGTTCACTGAAGCTTTCTTT

d_call: TRBD2
j_call: TRBJ2-1
v_call: TRBV7-3
clone_size: -
cdr3_aa: CASSRLAGGRPEQFF
cdr3_nt: TGTGCCAGCAGCCGGTTAGCGGGGGGGCGGCCTGAGCAGTTCTTC

d_call: -
j_call: TRBJ1-1
v_call: TRBV7-9
clone_size: -
cdr3_aa: CASSLGEVNTEAFF
cdr3_nt: TGTGCCAGCAGCTTAGGGGAGGTAAACACTGAAGCTTTCTTT

d_call: TRBD1
j_call: TRBJ2-7
v_call: TRBV11-2
clone_size: -
cdr3_aa: CASSLRRQFPGQGAGEQYF
cdr3_nt: TGTGCCAGCAGCTTACGACGCCAATTCCCGGGACAGGGGGCGGGCGAGCAGTACTTC

d_call: -
j_call: TRBJ2-7
v_call: TRBV28
clone_size: -
cdr3_aa: CASSFRDKIYEQYF
cdr3_nt: TGTGCCAGCAGTTTTCGGGACAAGATCTACGAGCAGTACTTC

d_call: TRBD1
j_call: TRBJ2-1
v_call: TRBV11-2
clone_size: -
cdr3_aa: CASSLGQGDEQFF
cdr3_nt: TGTGCCAGCAGCTTAGGACAGGGCGATGAGCAGTTCTTC

d_call: TRBD2
j_call: TRBJ2-1
v_call: TRBV19
clone_size: once
cdr3_aa: CASNFGLAGDYNEQFF
cdr3_nt: TGTGCCAGTAATTTTGGCCTAGCGGGGGACTACAATGAGCAGTTCTTC

d_call: -
j_call: TRBJ2-2
v_call: TRBV9
clone_size: -
cdr3_aa: CASSVSPASGLKNTGELFF
cdr3_nt: TGTGCCAGCAGCGTTTCCCCAGCCTCGGGACTCAAGAACACCGGGGAGCTGTTTTTT

d_call: TRBD2
j_call: TRBJ2-1
v_call: TRBV6-5
clone_size: -
cdr3_aa: CASSYRSGTKITQFF
cdr3_nt: TGTGCCAGCAGTTACAGATCCGGGACTAAGATCACTCAGTTCTTC

d_call: TRBD1
j_call: TRBJ1-4
v_call: TRBV5-1
clone_size: -
cdr3_aa: CASSAGQGNEKLFF
cdr3_nt: TGCGCCAGCAGCGCGGGACAGGGTAATGAAAAACTGTTTTTT

d_call: TRBD1
j_call: TRBJ1-2
v_call: TRBV7-8
clone_size: once
cdr3_aa: CASSFGQGANGYTF
cdr3_nt: TGTGCCAGCAGCTTCGGACAGGGGGCTAATGGCTACACCTTC

d_call: -
j_call: TRBJ1-3
v_call: TRBV4-1
clone_size: -
cdr3_aa: CASSQGTASGNTIYF
cdr3_nt: TGCGCCAGCAGCCAAGGGACAGCCTCTGGAAACACCATATATTTT

d_call: -
j_call: TRBJ2-3
v_call: TRBV3-1/TRBV3-2
clone_size: many
cdr3_aa: CASSHRLVGSLDTQYF
cdr3_nt: TGTGCCAGCAGCCACCGACTAGTCGGCTCGTTGGATACGCAGTATTTT

d_call: TRBD1
j_call: TRBJ2-4
v_call: TRBV7-2
clone_size: once
cdr3_aa: CASSLRTGLIKNIQYF
cdr3_nt: TGTGCCAGCAGCCTCCGGACAGGTCTCATCAAAAACATTCAGTACTTC

d_call: TRBD1
j_call: TRBJ2-2
v_call: TRBV5-5
clone_size: -
cdr3_aa: CASSEGQGNTGELFF
cdr3_nt: TGTGCCAGCAGCGAGGGACAGGGGAACACCGGGGAGCTGTTTTTT

d_call: TRBD1
j_call: TRBJ1-1
v_call: TRBV9
clone_size: -
cdr3_aa: CASSWGQAPNTEAFF
cdr3_nt: TGTGCCAGCAGCTGGGGACAGGCGCCGAACACTGAAGCTTTCTTT

d_call: -
j_call: TRBJ1-5
v_call: TRBV28
clone_size: -
cdr3_aa: CASSLMSQPQHF
cdr3_nt: TGTGCCAGCAGTTTAATGAGTCAGCCCCAGCATTTT

d_call: -
j_call: TRBJ1-2
v_call: TRBV5-6
clone_size: -
cdr3_aa: CASSLRGYGYTF
cdr3_nt: TGTGCCAGCAGCTTACGGGGGTATGGCTACACCTTC

d_call: TRBD1
j_call: TRBJ1-5
v_call: TRBV6-1
clone_size: -
cdr3_aa: CASSEQGASQPQHF
cdr3_nt: TGTGCCAGCAGTGAACAGGGGGCTAGCCAGCCCCAGCATTTT

d_call: -
j_call: TRBJ1-4
v_call: TRBV2
clone_size: -
cdr3_aa: CASSETRGQLFF
cdr3_nt: TGTGCCAGCAGTGAGACCAGGGGACAACTGTTTTTT

d_call: TRBD1
j_call: TRBJ2-3
v_call: TRBV19
clone_size: -
cdr3_aa: CASSRRTGSTDTQYF
cdr3_nt: TGTGCCAGTAGTAGACGGACAGGGAGCACAGATACGCAGTATTTT

d_call: TRBD1
j_call: TRBJ1-1
v_call: TRBV4-3
clone_size: -
cdr3_aa: CASSLQIDRVGGEAFF
cdr3_nt: TGCGCCAGCAGCCTCCAAATCGACAGGGTGGGGGGTGAAGCTTTCTTT

d_call: -
j_call: TRBJ2-2
v_call: TRBV19
clone_size: -
cdr3_aa: CASSRLLSDTGELFF
cdr3_nt: TGTGCCAGTAGTCGACTACTTTCCGACACCGGGGAGCTGTTTTTT

d_call: -
j_call: TRBJ2-5
v_call: TRBV6-5
clone_size: once
cdr3_aa: CASSYFPGQETQYF
cdr3_nt: TGTGCCAGCAGTTACTTTCCAGGACAAGAGACCCAGTACTTC

d_call: TRBD1
j_call: TRBJ2-7
v_call: TRBV6-5
clone_size: -
cdr3_aa: CASTFRDRKKYEQYF
cdr3_nt: TGTGCCAGCACCTTCCGGGACAGGAAAAAGTACGAGCAGTACTTC

d_call: -
j_call: TRBJ2-3
v_call: TRBV7-9
clone_size: few
cdr3_aa: CASSLGGARTDTQYF
cdr3_nt: TGTGCCAGCAGCTTGGGGGGGGCTCGCACAGATACGCAGTATTTT

d_call: TRBD2
j_call: TRBJ2-2
v_call: TRBV11-2
clone_size: -
cdr3_aa: CASSRGDHGTGELFF
cdr3_nt: TGTGCCAGCAGCCGGGGGGATCACGGTACCGGGGAGCTGTTTTTT

d_call: TRBD1
j_call: TRBJ1-1
v_call: TRBV6-6
clone_size: -
cdr3_aa: CASSSGTGSTEAFF
cdr3_nt: TGTGCCAGCAGTTCCGGGACAGGATCCACTGAAGCTTTCTTT

d_call: -
j_call: TRBJ2-7
v_call: TRBV4-3
clone_size: -
cdr3_aa: CASSQAYSYEQYF
cdr3_nt: TGCGCCAGCAGCCAAGCCTATTCTTACGAGCAGTACTTC

d_call: -
j_call: TRBJ1-4
v_call: TRBV2
clone_size: -
cdr3_aa: CASSRSTVESTTNEKLFF
cdr3_nt: TGTGCCAGCAGTCGCTCGACAGTTGAATCAACAACTAATGAAAAACTGTTTTTT

d_call: -
j_call: TRBJ2-7
v_call: TRBV27
clone_size: -
cdr3_aa: CASSLVGRVDYEQYF
cdr3_nt: TGTGCCAGCAGTTTAGTCGGCAGGGTCGACTACGAGCAGTACTTC

d_call: TRBD1
j_call: TRBJ2-7
v_call: TRBV5-1
clone_size: -
cdr3_aa: CASSLARDRGREQYF
cdr3_nt: TGCGCCAGCAGCTTGGCCCGGGACAGGGGAAGAGAGCAGTACTTC

d_call: -
j_call: TRBJ2-6
v_call: TRBV19
clone_size: -
cdr3_aa: CASSNLRTALSGANVLTF
cdr3_nt: TGTGCCAGTAGTAACCTACGGACAGCCCTCTCTGGGGCCAACGTCCTGACTTTC

d_call: -
j_call: TRBJ2-6
v_call: TRBV4-1
clone_size: -
cdr3_aa: CASSLPLGRGMGANVLTF
cdr3_nt: TGCGCCAGCAGCCTACCTTTAGGCCGGGGTATGGGGGCCAACGTCCTGACTTTC

d_call: TRBD1
j_call: TRBJ1-6
v_call: TRBV10-3
clone_size: few
cdr3_aa: CAISESTGISPLHF
cdr3_nt: TGTGCCATCAGTGAGTCGACAGGGATCTCACCCCTCCACTTT

d_call: TRBD1
j_call: TRBJ2-1
v_call: TRBV6-6
clone_size: -
cdr3_aa: CASSRDREIVPSSYNEQFF
cdr3_nt: TGTGCCAGCAGCCGAGACAGGGAGATTGTACCTAGCTCCTACAATGAGCAGTTCTTC

d_call: -
j_call: TRBJ1-2
v_call: TRBV6-5
clone_size: -
cdr3_aa: CASRLRQGPNYGYTF
cdr3_nt: TGTGCCAGCAGGTTACGCCAGGGGCCTAACTATGGCTACACCTTC

d_call: TRBD1
j_call: TRBJ1-2
v_call: TRBV19
clone_size: once
cdr3_aa: CASRGPPGQLFYGYTF
cdr3_nt: TGTGCCAGTAGAGGACCACCGGGACAGCTTTTCTATGGCTACACCTTC

d_call: TRBD2
j_call: TRBJ2-2
v_call: TRBV7-3
clone_size: -
cdr3_aa: CASSLGGGAPGELFF
cdr3_nt: TGTGCCAGCAGCTTAGGCGGGGGGGCCCCCGGGGAGCTGTTTTTT

d_call: -
j_call: TRBJ1-2
v_call: TRBV6-5
clone_size: -
cdr3_aa: CASSYLQGQGYTF
cdr3_nt: TGTGCCAGCAGTTACCTACAGGGTCAAGGCTACACCTTC

d_call: -
j_call: TRBJ1-2
v_call: TRBV3-1/TRBV3-2
clone_size: once
cdr3_aa: CASSPGGSHYGYTF
cdr3_nt: TGTGCCAGCAGCCCCGGGGGAAGTCACTATGGCTACACCTTC

d_call: -
j_call: TRBJ2-3
v_call: TRBV7-2
clone_size: -
cdr3_aa: CASSLSVADTQYF
cdr3_nt: TGTGCCAGCAGCTTATCGGTCGCAGATACGCAGTATTTT

d_call: -
j_call: TRBJ2-4
v_call: TRBV9
clone_size: -
cdr3_aa: CASSVLGVGIQYF
cdr3_nt: TGTGCCAGCAGCGTACTTGGAGTGGGCATTCAGTACTTC

d_call: TRBD1
j_call: TRBJ2-3
v_call: TRBV19
clone_size: -
cdr3_aa: CASSIRRQGSDTQYF
cdr3_nt: TGTGCCAGTAGTATAAGGAGACAGGGGTCAGATACGCAGTATTTT

d_call: -
j_call: TRBJ2-4
v_call: TRBV7-2
clone_size: once
cdr3_aa: CASSLAEAANIQYF
cdr3_nt: TGTGCCAGCAGCTTAGCGGAGGCGGCAAACATTCAGTACTTC